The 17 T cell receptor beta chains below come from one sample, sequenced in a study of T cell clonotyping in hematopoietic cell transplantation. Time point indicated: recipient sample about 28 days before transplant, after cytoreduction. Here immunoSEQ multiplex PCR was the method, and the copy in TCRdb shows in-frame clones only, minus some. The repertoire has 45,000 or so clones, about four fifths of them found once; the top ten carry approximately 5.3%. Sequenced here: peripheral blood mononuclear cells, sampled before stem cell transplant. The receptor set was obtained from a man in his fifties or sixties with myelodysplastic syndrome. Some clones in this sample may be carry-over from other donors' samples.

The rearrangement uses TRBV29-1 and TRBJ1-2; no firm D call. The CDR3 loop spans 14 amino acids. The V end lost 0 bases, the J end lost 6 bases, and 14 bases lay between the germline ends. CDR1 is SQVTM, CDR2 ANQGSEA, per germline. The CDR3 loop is CSVEDLYGRDGYTF. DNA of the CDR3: TGCAGCGTTGAAGACCTCTACGGTCGGGATGGCTACACCTTC.

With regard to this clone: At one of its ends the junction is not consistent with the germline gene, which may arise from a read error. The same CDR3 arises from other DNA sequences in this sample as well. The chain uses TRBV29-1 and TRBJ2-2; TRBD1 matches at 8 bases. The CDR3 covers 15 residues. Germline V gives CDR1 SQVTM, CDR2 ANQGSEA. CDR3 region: CSVRTGGLNTGELFF. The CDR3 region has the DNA TGCAGCGTCAGAACAGGGGGATTAAACACCGGGGAGCTGTTTTTC.

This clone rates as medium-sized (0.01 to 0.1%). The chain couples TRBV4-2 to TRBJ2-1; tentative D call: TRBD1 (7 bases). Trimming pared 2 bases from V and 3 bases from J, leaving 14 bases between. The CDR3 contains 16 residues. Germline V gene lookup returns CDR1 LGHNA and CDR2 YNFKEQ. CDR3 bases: TGTGCCAGCAGCCAACCTCAGGGGGGTAACTACAATGAGCAGTTCTTC. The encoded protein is CASSQPQGGNYNEQFF.

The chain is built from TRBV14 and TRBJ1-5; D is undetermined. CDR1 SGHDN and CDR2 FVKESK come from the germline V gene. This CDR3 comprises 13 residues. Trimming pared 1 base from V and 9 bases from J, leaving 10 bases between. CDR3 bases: TGTGCCAGCAGCCAAGCTGGGATGGGGCCCCAGCATTTT. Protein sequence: CASSQAGMGPQHF. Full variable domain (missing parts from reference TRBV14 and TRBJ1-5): EAGVTQFPSHSVIEKGQTVTLRCDPISGHDNLYWYRRVMGKEIKFLLHFVKESKQDESGMPNNRFLAERTGGTYSTLKVQPAELEDSGVYFCASSQAGMGPQHFGDGTRLSIL.

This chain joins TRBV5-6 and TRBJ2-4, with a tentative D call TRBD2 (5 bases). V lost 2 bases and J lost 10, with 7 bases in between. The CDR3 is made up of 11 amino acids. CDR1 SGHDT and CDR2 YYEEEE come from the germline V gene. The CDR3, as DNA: TGTGCCAGCAGCTTCGGGGATATTCAGTACTTC. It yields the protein CASSFGDIQYF. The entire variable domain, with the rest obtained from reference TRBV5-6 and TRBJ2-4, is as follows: DAGVTQSPTHLIKTRGQQVTLRCSPKSGHDTVSWYQQALGQGPQFIFQYYEEEERQRGNFPDRFSGHQFPNYSSELNVNALLLGDSALYLCASSFGDIQYFGAGTRLSVL.

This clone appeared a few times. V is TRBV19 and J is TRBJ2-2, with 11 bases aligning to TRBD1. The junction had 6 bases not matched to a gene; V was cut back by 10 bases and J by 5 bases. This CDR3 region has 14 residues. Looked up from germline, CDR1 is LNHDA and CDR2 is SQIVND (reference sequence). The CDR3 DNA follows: TGTGCCACGGACAGGGGGCTGTTAACCGGGGAGCTGTTTTTT. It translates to CATDRGLLTGELFF. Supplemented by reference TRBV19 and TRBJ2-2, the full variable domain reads DGGITQSPKYLFRKEGQNVTLSCEQNLNHDAMYWYRQDPGQGLRLIYYSQIVNDFQKGDIAEGYSVSREKKESFPLTVTSAQKNPTAFYLCATDRGLLTGELFFGEGSRLTVL.

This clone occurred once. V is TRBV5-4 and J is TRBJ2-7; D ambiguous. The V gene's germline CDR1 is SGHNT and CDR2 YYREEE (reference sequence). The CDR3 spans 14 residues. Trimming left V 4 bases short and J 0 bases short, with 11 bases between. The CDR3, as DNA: TGTGCCAGCAGCGCGGACCTGGTCTCCTACGAGCAGTACTTC. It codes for CASSADLVSYEQYF.

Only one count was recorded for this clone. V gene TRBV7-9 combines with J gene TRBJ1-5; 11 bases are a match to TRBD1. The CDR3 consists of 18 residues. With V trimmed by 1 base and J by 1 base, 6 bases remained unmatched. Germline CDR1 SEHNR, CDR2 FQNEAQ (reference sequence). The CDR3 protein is CASSLGTGGAGSNQPQHF. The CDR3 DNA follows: TGTGCCAGCAGCTTAGGGACAGGGGGCGCGGGAAGCAATCAGCCCCAGCATTTT.

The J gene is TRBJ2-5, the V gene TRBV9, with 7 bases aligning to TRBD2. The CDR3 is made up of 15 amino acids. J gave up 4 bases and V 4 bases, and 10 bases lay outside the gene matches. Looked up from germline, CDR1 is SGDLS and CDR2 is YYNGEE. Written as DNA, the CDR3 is TGTGCCAGCAGCCCCCGGGTGGGGGGGGGAGAGACCCAGTACTTC. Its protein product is CASSPRVGGGETQYF.

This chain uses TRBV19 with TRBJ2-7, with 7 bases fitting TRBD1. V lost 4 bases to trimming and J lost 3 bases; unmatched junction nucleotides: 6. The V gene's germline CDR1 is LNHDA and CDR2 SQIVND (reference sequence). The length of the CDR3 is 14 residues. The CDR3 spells CASSTGTVGYEQYF. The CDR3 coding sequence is TGTGCCAGTAGTACGGGGACAGTGGGCTACGAGCAGTACTTC.

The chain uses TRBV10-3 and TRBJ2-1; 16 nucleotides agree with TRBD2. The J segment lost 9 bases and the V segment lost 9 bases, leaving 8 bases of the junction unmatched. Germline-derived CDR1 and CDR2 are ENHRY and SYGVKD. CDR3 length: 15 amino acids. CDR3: CAITGTSGGAGEQFF. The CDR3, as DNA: TGTGCCATAACCGGGACTAGCGGGGGGGCGGGTGAGCAGTTCTTC.

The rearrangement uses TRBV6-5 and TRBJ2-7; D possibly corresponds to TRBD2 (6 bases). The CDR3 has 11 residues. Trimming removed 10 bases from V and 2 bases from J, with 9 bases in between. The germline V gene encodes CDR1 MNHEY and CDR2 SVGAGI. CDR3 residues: CATRGTYEQYF. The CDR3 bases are TGTGCCACCCGGGGGACCTACGAGCAGTACTTC.

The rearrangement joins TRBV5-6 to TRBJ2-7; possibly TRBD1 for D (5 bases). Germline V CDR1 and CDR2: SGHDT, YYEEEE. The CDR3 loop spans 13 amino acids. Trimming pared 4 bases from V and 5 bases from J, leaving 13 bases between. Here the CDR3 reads CASSPVRGNEQYF. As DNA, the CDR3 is TGTGCCAGCAGCCCCGTTAGGGGAAACGAGCAGTACTTC.

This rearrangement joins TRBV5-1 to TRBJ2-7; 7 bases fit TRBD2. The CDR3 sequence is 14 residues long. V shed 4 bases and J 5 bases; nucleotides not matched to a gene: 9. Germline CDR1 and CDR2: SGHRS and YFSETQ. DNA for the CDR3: TGCGCCAGCAGCCCTAGCGGCCCTCCCCACGAGCAGTACTTC. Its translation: CASSPSGPPHEQYF.

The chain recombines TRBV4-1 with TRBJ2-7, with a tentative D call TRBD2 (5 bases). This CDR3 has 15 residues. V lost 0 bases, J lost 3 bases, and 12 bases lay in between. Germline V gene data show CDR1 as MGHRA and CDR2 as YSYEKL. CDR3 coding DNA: TGCGCCAGCAGCCAAGAGCGCGGGCTTAGCTACGAGCAGTACTTC. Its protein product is CASSQERGLSYEQYF.

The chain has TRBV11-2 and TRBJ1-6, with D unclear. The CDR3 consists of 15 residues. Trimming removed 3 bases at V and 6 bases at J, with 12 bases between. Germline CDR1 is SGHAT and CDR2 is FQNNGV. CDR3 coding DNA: TGTGCCAGCAGCTTTAGCCCCAGGCGTAATTCACCCCTCCACTTT. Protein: CASSFSPRRNSPLHF.

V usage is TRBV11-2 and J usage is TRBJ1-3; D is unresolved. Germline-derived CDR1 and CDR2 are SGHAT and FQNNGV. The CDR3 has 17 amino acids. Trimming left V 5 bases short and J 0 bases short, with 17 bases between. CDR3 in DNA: TGTGCCAGCAGCCGGATGTTCCCCCAAGACTCTGGAAACACCATATATTTT. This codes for CASSRMFPQDSGNTIYF.